This passage covers 4 T cell receptor beta chains from one sample sequenced in a study of human T cells and chemical hapten exposure. TCRdb re-analysed the RACE reads in MiXCR, keeping a single row per CDR3 protein. The table lists some 120,000 distinct CDR3 sequences, approximately 9.5% of them singletons. Time point described: healthy volunteer bleed at 2 weeks. Total RNA was extracted from unfractionated whole blood. The material sequenced was whole blood. All receptors come from a male donor in good health. Some clones in this sample may be carry-over from other donors' samples.

Ten or more counts support this clonotype. The rearrangement uses TRBV9 and TRBJ2-7; perhaps TRBD2 as D (6 bases). The CDR3 extends over 15 amino acids. V dropped 0 bases and J dropped 0 bases, with 10 bases sitting between them. Germline V gene lookup returns CDR1 SGDLS and CDR2 YYNGEE. CDR3 residues: CASSVDGSNSYEQYF. Here the CDR3 DNA reads TGTGCCAGCAGCGTAGACGGGAGCAACTCCTACGAGCAGTACTTC.

The chain combines TRBV5-1 with TRBJ2-2; D call uncertain. CDR3 length equals 16 residues. Trimming took off 0 bases at V and 4 bases at J, with 13 bases between the two ends. Germline CDR1 is SGHRS and CDR2 is YFSETQ. CDR3 protein: CASSLEVRSGTGELFF. The CDR3 DNA is TGCGCCAGCAGCTTGGAAGTCAGGTCGGGCACCGGGGAGCTGTTTTTT. The full variable domain, with the rest looked up from reference TRBV5-1 and TRBJ2-2, is KAGVTQTPRYLIKTRGQQVTLSCSPISGHRSVSWYQQTPGQGLQFLFEYFSETQRNKGNFPGRFSGRQFSNSRSEMNVSTLELGDSALYLCASSLEVRSGTGELFFGEGSRLTVL.

V and J are TRBV27 and TRBJ1-2; 7 positions match TRBD1. The CDR3 has 14 amino acids. After removal of 4 bases from V and 4 bases from J, the junction contained 6 bases not matched to a gene. Germline V gene data show CDR1 as MNHEY and CDR2 as SMNVEV (reference sequence). The CDR3 protein is CASSSSGGFYGYTF. The CDR3 DNA reads as TGTGCCAGCAGTTCATCAGGGGGGTTCTATGGCTACACCTTC.

In its sample, this clonotype was seen a few times. DNA for the CDR3: TGTGCCAGTACCCCCGAGATAACCCTTGGACTCCAAGAGACCCAGTACTTC. Protein product: CASTPEITLGLQETQYF. The chain uses TRBV19 and TRBJ2-5, with D maybe TRBD2 (5 bases). V gave up 7 bases and J gave up 1 base, with 22 bases separating them. There are 17 residues in the CDR3. CDR1 and CDR2 (germline): LNHDA, SQIVND (reference sequence).